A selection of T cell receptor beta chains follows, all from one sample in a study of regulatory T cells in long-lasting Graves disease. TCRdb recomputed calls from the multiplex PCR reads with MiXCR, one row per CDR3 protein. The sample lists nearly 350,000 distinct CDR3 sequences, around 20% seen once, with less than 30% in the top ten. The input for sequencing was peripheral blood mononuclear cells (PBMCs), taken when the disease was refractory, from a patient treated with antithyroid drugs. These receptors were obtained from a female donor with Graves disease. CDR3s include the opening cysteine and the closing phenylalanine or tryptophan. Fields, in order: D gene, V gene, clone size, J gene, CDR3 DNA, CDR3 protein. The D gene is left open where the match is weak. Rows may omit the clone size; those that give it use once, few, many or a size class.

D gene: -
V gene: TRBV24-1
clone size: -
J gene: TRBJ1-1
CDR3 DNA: TGTGCCACCAGTGATTTTAAGGCGGAGGCTTTCTTT
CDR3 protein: CATSDFKAEAFF

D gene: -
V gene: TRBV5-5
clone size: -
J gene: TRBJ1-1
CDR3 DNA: TGTGCCAGCACCCTAGCCGGGTCTGAAGCTTTCTTT
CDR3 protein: CASTLAGSEAFF

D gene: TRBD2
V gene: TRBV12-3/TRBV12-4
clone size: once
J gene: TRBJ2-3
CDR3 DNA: TGTGCCAGCAGTTTTCCCCCTGGGCTAGCGGGGCTTCCAGATACGCAGTATTTT
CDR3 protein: CASSFPPGLAGLPDTQYF

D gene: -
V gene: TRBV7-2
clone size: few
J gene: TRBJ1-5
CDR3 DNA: TGTGCCAGCAGCTTAGAAAACAATCAGCCCCAGCATTTT
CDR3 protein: CASSLENNQPQHF

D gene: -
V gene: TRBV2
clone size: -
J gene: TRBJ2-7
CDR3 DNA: TGTGCCAGCAGTTACACCCGCTCATCCGGGCAGTACTTC
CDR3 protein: CASSYTRSSGQYF

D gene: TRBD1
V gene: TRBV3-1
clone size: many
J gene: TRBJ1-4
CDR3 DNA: TGTGCCAGCAGCCCTCGACAGGGTGCGGCAAAACTGTTTTTT
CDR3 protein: CASSPRQGAAKLFF

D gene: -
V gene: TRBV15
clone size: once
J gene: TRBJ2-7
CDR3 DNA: TGTGCCACCAGCAGGGATCCGGGTTTCTCCTACGAGCAGTACTTC
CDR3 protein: CATSRDPGFSYEQYF

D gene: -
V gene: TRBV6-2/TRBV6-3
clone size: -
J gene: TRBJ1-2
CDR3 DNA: TGTGCCAGCAGTTACTCAGGGAGATCCTATGGCTACACCTTC
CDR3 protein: CASSYSGRSYGYTF

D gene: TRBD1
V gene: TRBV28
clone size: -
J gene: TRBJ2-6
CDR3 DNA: TGTGCCAGCAGCGAGAGGCCAGGGGGCACCAGGGGGGCCAACGTCCTGACTTTC
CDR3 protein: CASSERPGGTRGANVLTF

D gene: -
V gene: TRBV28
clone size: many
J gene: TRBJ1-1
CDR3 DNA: TGTGCAAGCAAGGGGAGGCACACTGAAGCTTTCTTT
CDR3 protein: CASKGRHTEAFF

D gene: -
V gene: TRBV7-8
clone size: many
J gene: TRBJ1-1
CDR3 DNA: TGTGCCAGCAGCGAACAGGGAGCGAACACTGAAGCTTTCTTT
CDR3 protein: CASSEQGANTEAFF

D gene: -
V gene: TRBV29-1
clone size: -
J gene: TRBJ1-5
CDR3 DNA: TGCAGCGCCGGGTGGCAGAGTAATCAGCCCCAGCATTTT
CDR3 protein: CSAGWQSNQPQHF

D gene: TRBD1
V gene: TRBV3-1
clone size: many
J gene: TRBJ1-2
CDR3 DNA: TGTGCCAGCAGCCAAGTTAATAGGGGGCAGCGAGGCTACACCTTC
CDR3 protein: CASSQVNRGQRGYTF

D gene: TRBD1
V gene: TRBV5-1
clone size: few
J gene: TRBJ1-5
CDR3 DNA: TGCGCCAGCAGCTTGGGGGACAGGGAGGGCAATCAGCCCCAGCATTTT
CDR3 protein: CASSLGDREGNQPQHF

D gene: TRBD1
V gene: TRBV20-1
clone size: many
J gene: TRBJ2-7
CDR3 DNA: TGCAGTGCTAGAGTCTGGAGACAGGGTCACTACGAGCAGTACTTC
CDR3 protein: CSARVWRQGHYEQYF

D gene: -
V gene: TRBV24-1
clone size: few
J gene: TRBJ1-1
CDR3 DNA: TGTGCCACCAGTGATGGACCGGGCACTGAAGCTTTCTTT
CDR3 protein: CATSDGPGTEAFF

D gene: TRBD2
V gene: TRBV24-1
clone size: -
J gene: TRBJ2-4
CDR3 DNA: TGTGCCACCAGTGCCACCGGGTCCGGGGGGAACATTCAGTACTTC
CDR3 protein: CATSATGSGGNIQYF

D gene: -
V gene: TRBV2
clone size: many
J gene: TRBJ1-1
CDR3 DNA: TGTGCCAGCAGTGAAGAAGTTGGTTGGACGGAGCTGAACACTGAAGCTTTCTTT
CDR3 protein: CASSEEVGWTELNTEAFF

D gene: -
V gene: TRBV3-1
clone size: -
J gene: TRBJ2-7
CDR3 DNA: TGTGCCAGCAGCCAGTTTACACAGACGCTTCAGTACTTC
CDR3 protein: CASSQFTQTLQYF

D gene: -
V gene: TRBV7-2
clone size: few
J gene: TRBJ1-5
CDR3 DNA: TGTGCCAGCAGCTTATCGACGAACCAGCCCCAGCATTTT
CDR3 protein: CASSLSTNQPQHF

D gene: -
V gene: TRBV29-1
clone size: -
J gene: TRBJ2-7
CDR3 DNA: TGCAGCGTTGAAGAGCGGGACGTCTCCTACGAGCAGTACTTC
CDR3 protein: CSVEERDVSYEQYF

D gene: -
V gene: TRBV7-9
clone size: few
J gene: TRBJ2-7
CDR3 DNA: TGTGCCAGCAGCCGGACTGACTCCTACGAGCAGTACTTC
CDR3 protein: CASSRTDSYEQYF

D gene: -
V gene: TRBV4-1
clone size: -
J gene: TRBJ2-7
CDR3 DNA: TGCGCCAGCAGCCAAGGCAGGGGACGGTCCCCCTACGAGCAGTACTTC
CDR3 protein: CASSQGRGRSPYEQYF

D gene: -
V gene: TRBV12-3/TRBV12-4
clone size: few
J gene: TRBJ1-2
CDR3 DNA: TGTGCCAGCAGTTTAGCACGGGGAGAGGGCTACACCTTC
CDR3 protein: CASSLARGEGYTF

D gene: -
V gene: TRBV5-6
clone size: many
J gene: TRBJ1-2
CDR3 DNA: TGTGCCAGCAGCTTGGCCGAATTTGGCTACACCTTC
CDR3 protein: CASSLAEFGYTF

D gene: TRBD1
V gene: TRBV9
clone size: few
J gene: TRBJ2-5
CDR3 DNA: TGTGCCAGCAGTGGGACAGGGGGCGGTGCGACCCAGTACTTC
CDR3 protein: CASSGTGGGATQYF

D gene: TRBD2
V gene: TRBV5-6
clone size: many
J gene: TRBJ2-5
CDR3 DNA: TGTGCCAGCAGCCAAGCACTAGCGGGGGCCTTCCAAGAGACCCAGTACTTC
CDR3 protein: CASSQALAGAFQETQYF

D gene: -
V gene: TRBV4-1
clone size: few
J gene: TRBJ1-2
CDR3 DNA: TGCGCCAGCAGCCAAGCATCAGGAAAAAGTAACTATGGCTACACCTTC
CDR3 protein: CASSQASGKSNYGYTF

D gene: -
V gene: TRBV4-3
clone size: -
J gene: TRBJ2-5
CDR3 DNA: TGCGCCAGCAGCCAAGATCGGCGAAAAAAGTACTTC
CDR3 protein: CASSQDRRKKYF

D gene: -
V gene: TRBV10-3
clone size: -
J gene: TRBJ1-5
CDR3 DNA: TGTGCCACAACCTCGAGGGGGGAGGGTCAGCCCCAGCATTTT
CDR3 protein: CATTSRGEGQPQHF

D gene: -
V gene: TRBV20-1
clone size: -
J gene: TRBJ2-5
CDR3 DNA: TGCAGTGCTAGCGCGAAGTCGGAGACCCAGTACTTC
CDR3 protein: CSASAKSETQYF

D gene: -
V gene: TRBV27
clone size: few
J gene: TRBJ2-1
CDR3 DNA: TGTGCCAGCAGCCGAGGAGGGGGAAAACGGTACAATGAGCAGTTCTTC
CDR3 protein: CASSRGGGKRYNEQFF

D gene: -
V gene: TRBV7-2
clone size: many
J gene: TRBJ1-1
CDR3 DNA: TGTGCCAGCAGCTTAGTCCCAGTGAACACTGAAGCTTTCTTT
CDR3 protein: CASSLVPVNTEAFF

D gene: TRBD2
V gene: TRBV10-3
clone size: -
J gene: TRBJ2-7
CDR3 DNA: TGTGCCATCAGTGAGTCGCTAGCGGGATCCTACGAGCAGTACTTC
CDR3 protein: CAISESLAGSYEQYF

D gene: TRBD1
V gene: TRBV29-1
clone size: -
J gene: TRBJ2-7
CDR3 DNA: TGCAGCGTTGAAGACGGGACAGGGTCCTACGAGCAGTACTTC
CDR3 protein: CSVEDGTGSYEQYF

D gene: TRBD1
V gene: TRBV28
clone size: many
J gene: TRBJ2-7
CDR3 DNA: TGTGCCAGCAGTTTATGGGACAGGACCTACGAGCAGTACTTC
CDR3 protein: CASSLWDRTYEQYF

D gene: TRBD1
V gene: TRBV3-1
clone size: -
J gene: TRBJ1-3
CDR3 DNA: TGTGCCAGCAGCCCGATTAGGACAGGGTCCGGAAACACCATATATTTT
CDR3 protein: CASSPIRTGSGNTIYF

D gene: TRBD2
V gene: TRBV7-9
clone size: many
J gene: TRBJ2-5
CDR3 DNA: TGTGCCAGCAGCTTAATGCGGGGGGCGAAAGAGACCCAGTACTTC
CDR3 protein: CASSLMRGAKETQYF

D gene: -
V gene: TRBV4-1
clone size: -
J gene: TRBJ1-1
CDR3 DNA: TGCGCCAGCAGCCCGGGGACTGCAGTGGTCACTGAAGCTTTCTTT
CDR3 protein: CASSPGTAVVTEAFF

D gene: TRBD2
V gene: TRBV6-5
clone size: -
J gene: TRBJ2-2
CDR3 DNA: TGTGCCAGCAGCCACGGACTAGCGGGGGGGCGAACCGGGGAGCTGTTTTTT
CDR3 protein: CASSHGLAGGRTGELFF